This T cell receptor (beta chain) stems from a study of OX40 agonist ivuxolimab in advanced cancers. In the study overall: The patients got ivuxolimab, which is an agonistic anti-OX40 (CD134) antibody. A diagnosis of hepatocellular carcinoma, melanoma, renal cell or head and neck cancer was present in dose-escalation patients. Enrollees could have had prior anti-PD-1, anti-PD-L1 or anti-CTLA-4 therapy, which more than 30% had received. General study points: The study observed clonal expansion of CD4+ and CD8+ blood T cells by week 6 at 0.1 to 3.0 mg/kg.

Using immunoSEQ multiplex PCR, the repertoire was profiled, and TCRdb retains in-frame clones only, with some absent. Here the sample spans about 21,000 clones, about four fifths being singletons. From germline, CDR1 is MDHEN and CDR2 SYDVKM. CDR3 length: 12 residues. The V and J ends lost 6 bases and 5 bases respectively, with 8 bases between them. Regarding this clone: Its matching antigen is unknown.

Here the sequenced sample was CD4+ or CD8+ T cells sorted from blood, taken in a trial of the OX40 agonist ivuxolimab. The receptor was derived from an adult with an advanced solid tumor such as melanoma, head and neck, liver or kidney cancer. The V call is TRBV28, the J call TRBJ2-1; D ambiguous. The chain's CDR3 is CASRAGHNEQFF. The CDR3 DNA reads TGTGCCAGCAGGGCAGGCCACAATGAGCAGTTCTTC. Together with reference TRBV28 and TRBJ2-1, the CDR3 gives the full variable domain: DVKVTQSSRYLVKRTGEKVFLECVQDMDHENMFWYRQDPGLGLRLIYFSYDVKMKEKGDIPEGYSVSREKKERFSLILESASTNQTSMYLCASRAGHNEQFFGPGTRLTVL.